These 25 T cell receptor beta chains share one sample of origin, sequenced in a study of CD8 T cells in Susac syndrome. Random hexamers were used to reverse transcribe 0.5 to 1 ug of RNA. A single record per CDR3 protein comes from TCRdb applying MiXCR to the immunoSEQ multiplex PCR reads. The table includes about 150,000 distinct CDR3 sequences, roughly 96% detected once. The sequenced sample consisted of CD8+ T cells from PBMCs. The receptors derive from a human donor with multiple sclerosis.

J is TRBJ2-7 and V is TRBV7-9; 7 bases align to TRBD1. Germline trimming cut 5 bases from V and 6 bases from J; bases unmatched to any gene: 4. This CDR3 spans 12 amino acids. The germline gives CDR1 SEHNR, CDR2 FQNEAQ (reference sequence). CDR3 in DNA: TGTGCCAGCAGCCAGGACAGGTCCGAGCAGTACGTC. Protein product: CASSQDRSEQYV.

The chain employs TRBV6-6 and TRBJ2-5, with D uncertain. The germline V gene encodes CDR1 MNHNY and CDR2 SVGAGI (reference sequence). The CDR3 extends over 12 amino acids. V gave up 7 bases and J gave up 4 bases, with 10 bases separating them. As DNA, the CDR3 is TGTGCCAGCATCTCAGGCTTAGAGACCCAGTACTTC. It yields the protein CASISGLETQYF.

This clonotype was counted once. The DNA is omitted, as the CDR3 cannot be located on it reliably, and the CDR3 follows TCRdb's listing. This chain's CDR3 is CISVPEAWTGKGYGYTF. The chain employs TRBV7-5 and TRBJ1-2; TRBD1 is taken as the D call from the table, unchecked against the DNA. TRBV7-5 is a pseudogene locus. Including both end residues, the CDR3 is 17 amino acids long.

The chain couples TRBV5-4 to TRBJ2-1, with 12 nucleotides matching TRBD2. The V and J ends lost 2 bases and 2 bases, in that order; junction bases with no gene match: 8. The CDR3 extends over 18 amino acids. Germline lookup yields CDR1 SGHNT and CDR2 YYREEE (reference sequence). The CDR3 nucleotides are TGTGCCAGCAGCTTAGGGACTAGCGGGCCCCTCACCTACAATGAGCAGTTCTTC. Residues: CASSLGTSGPLTYNEQFF.

This sequence joins TRBV27 and TRBJ2-1, with TRBD2 identical over 9 bases. The ends lost 4 bases at V and 0 bases at J; junction bases unmatched: 4. Germline V lookup: CDR1 MNHEY, CDR2 SMNVEV (reference sequence). CDR3 length: 16 amino acids. CDR3 nucleotide sequence: TGTGCCAGCAGTTCCCTAGCGGGGAGCTCCTACAATGAGCAGTTCTTC. Amino acid sequence: CASSSLAGSSYNEQFF.

The chain employs TRBV5-4 and TRBJ2-3; no reliable D call. The CDR3 has 12 amino acids. Germline CDR1 SGHNT, CDR2 YYREEE (reference sequence). Trimming removed 2 bases at V and 3 bases at J, with 4 bases between. DNA for the CDR3: TGTGCCAGCAGCTTCGCTACAGATACGCAGTATTTT. The encoded protein is CASSFATDTQYF. The complete variable domain, with remaining parts taken from reference TRBV5-4 and TRBJ2-3, reads ETGVTQSPTHLIKTRGQQVTLRCSSQSGHNTVSWYQQALGQGPQFIFQYYREEENGRGNFPPRFSGLQFPNYSSELNVNALELDDSALYLCASSFATDTQYFGPGTRLTVL.

The chain has TRBV27 and TRBJ1-2; 10 nucleotides agree with TRBD1. Germline trimming cut 4 bases from V and 8 bases from J; bases unmatched to any gene: 13. This CDR3 contains 16 residues. Germline V lookup: CDR1 MNHEY, CDR2 SMNVEV (reference sequence). Written as DNA, the CDR3 is TGTGCCAGCAGTTCGTCCGGGACAGGGGAGCCCAGGGGCTACACCTTC. Its translation is CASSSSGTGEPRGYTF.

This clonotype was seen a handful of times. The chain recombines TRBV11-1 with TRBJ2-3, with D uncertain. Trimming cost V 0 bases and J 2 bases, with 6 bases left between them. From germline, CDR1 is SGHAT and CDR2 FQDESV (reference sequence). The CDR3 is 14 residues long. The CDR3 region has the DNA TGTGCCAGCAGCTTAGCGGGGAACACAGATACGCAGTATTTT. This gives the protein CASSLAGNTDTQYF.

The chain links TRBV7-9 to TRBJ1-4, with TRBD1 matching over 8 bases. J lost 5 bases, V lost 5 bases, and 4 bases had no gene match. Germline CDR1 reads SEHNR; CDR2 reads FQNEAQ (reference sequence). This CDR3 has 14 residues. CDR3 nucleotides: TGTGCCAGCAGCAACCGGGACAGGAATGAAAAACTGTTTTTT. Translation gives CASSNRDRNEKLFF. The full variable domain, in which reference TRBV7-9 and TRBJ1-4 provide the parts outside the CDR3, is DTGVSQNPRHKITKRGQNVTFRCDPISEHNRLYWYRQTLGQGPEFLTYFQNEAQLEKSRLLSDRFSAERPKGSFSTLEIQRTEQGDSAMYLCASSNRDRNEKLFFGSGTQLSVL.

In this sample, this clonotype turned up once. This sequence joins TRBV6-6 and TRBJ2-5; possible D gene TRBD2, 6 bases. This CDR3 spans 14 amino acids. The V gene lost 4 bases and the J gene lost 1 base, with 10 bases spanning the gap. Germline V gene data show CDR1 as MNHNY and CDR2 as SVGAGI (reference sequence). CDR3 coding DNA: TGTGCCAGCAGTTCAGGAGGGATCCAAGAGACCCAGTACTTC. It is translated as CASSSGGIQETQYF.

CDR3 sequence: CASKLRQLSNQPQHF. The CDR3 bases are TGTGCCAGCAAATTAAGGCAGCTTAGCAATCAGCCCCAGCATTTT. The chain has TRBV6-5 and TRBJ1-5; D gene ambiguous. Trimming left V 7 bases short and J 0 bases short, with 13 bases between. CDR3 length equals 15 residues. The V gene's germline CDR1 is MNHEY and CDR2 SVGAGI.

The chain combines TRBV29-1 with TRBJ2-1, with TRBD2 matching 8 bases. V shed 5 bases, J shed 3 bases, and the junction held 6 bases outside the gene matches. CDR1 and CDR2 (germline): SQVTM, ANQGSEA. The CDR3 has 14 amino acids. The CDR3 protein is CSVRLASYYNEQFF. Here the CDR3 DNA reads TGCAGCGTTAGACTAGCGAGCTACTACAATGAGCAGTTCTTC.

V gene TRBV7-9 combines with J gene TRBJ2-5; D not certain. Germline CDR1 is SEHNR and CDR2 is FQNEAQ (reference sequence). V lost 4 bases to trimming and J lost 4 bases, with 16 bases between them. The CDR3 length is 15 residues. The CDR3 protein is CASSSSEVSRETQYF. The DNA for the CDR3 is TGTGCCAGCAGCTCCTCCGAGGTGTCTAGAGAGACCCAGTACTTC.

This sequence joins TRBV27 and TRBJ1-5; D unclear. Germline values: CDR1 MNHEY, CDR2 SMNVEV (reference sequence). The CDR3 contains 15 residues. V was shortened by 2 bases and J by 2 bases, with 10 bases between the two germline ends. The CDR3 region has the DNA TGTGCCAGCAGTTTAGGAAGGGCACGCAATCAGCCCCAGCATTTT. The encoded protein is CASSLGRARNQPQHF.

The chain employs TRBV20-1 and TRBJ2-7, with TRBD1 as a possible D gene (7 bases). The V end lost 0 bases, the J end lost 3 bases, and 12 bases lay between the germline ends. The CDR3 covers 14 residues. Germline lookup yields CDR1 DFQATT and CDR2 SNEGSKA (reference sequence). DNA for the CDR3: TGCAGTGCTAGAGATCACCAGGGGGGCTACGAGCAGTACTTC. Its translation: CSARDHQGGYEQYF.

This CDR3 is CASSFTQSADTQYF. The DNA of the CDR3 is TGTGCCAGCAGTTTTACCCAGAGCGCGGATACGCAGTATTTT. The rearrangement links TRBV28 to TRBJ2-3; D unresolved. Per the germline V gene, CDR1 is MDHEN and CDR2 is SYDVKM. Trimming removed 3 bases at V and 6 bases at J, with 13 bases between. This CDR3 is built from 14 residues.

V usage is TRBV3-1 and J usage is TRBJ2-7; 9 nucleotides align to TRBD1. The CDR3 sequence is 16 residues long. Germline loops: CDR1 LGHDT, CDR2 YNNKEL (reference sequence). V shed 1 base, J shed 3 bases, and the junction held 7 bases outside the gene matches. The DNA of the CDR3 is TGTGCCAGCAGCCAAGCTCCCGGGACAGGGAACTACGAGCAGTACTTC. It is translated as CASSQAPGTGNYEQYF.

The gene calls are TRBV27 and TRBJ1-2; D unresolved. Between the trimmed V and J ends, which lost 4 bases and 4 bases, there was a span of 13 bases. The germline gives CDR1 MNHEY, CDR2 SMNVEV (reference sequence). There are 14 residues in the CDR3. In nucleotides, the CDR3 is TGTGCCAGCAGTTCCGGGCAACACTTCTATGGCTACACCTTC. Residues: CASSSGQHFYGYTF.

In this sample, this clonotype turned up once. The chain is built from TRBV20-1 and TRBJ2-7; 9 bases fit TRBD1. The V gene's germline CDR1 is DFQATT and CDR2 SNEGSKA (reference sequence). V was clipped by 3 bases and J by 6 bases; unmatched bases: 12. The length of the CDR3 is 15 residues. CDR3 amino acids: CSAREVGTGSSEQYF. The CDR3 DNA reads as TGCAGTGCTAGGGAAGTCGGGACAGGGAGTAGCGAGCAGTACTTC.

This rearrangement joins TRBV3-1 to TRBJ2-1; D is unresolved. The germline V gene encodes CDR1 LGHDT and CDR2 YNNKEL (reference sequence). This CDR3 has 12 residues. V was shortened by 2 bases and J by 7 bases, with 6 bases between the two germline ends. CDR3 nucleotide sequence: TGTGCCAGCAGCCAACTCTATAATGAGCAGTTCTTC. Translation gives CASSQLYNEQFF.

This clonotype was picked up a small number of times. The chain carries TRBV19 and TRBJ2-1; D is uncertain. CDR1 is LNHDA and CDR2 is SQIVND in the germline V gene (reference sequence). The CDR3 is made up of 11 amino acids. Trimming pared 4 bases from V and 6 bases from J, leaving 4 bases between. The CDR3 sequence is CASSTGNEQFF. CDR3 DNA sequence: TGTGCCAGTAGTACCGGCAATGAGCAGTTCTTC.

The chain joins TRBV5-6 to TRBJ2-7, with no clear D. The V end lost 0 bases, the J end lost 7 bases, and 5 bases lay between the germline ends. CDR1 and CDR2 (germline): SGHDT, YYEEEE. CDR3 length equals 11 residues. In DNA form, the CDR3 reads TGTGCCAGCAGCTTGGGGGCTGAGCAGTACGTC. As protein: CASSLGAEQYV.

This chain connects TRBV12-3 or TRBV12-4 to TRBJ2-5, with D perhaps TRBD2 (7 bases). Trimming removed 2 bases at V and 4 bases at J, with 14 bases between. CDR3 length: 15 residues. Here the CDR3 DNA reads TGTGCCAGCAGTTTAACTGGGGGGGCCAGAGAGACCCAGTACTTC. This codes for CASSLTGGARETQYF.

The sample holds one count of this clonotype. The chain combines TRBV4-1 with TRBJ2-1; D gene ambiguous. Trimming left V 3 bases short and J 3 bases short, with 9 bases between. The CDR3 has 14 residues. Germline V gives CDR1 MGHRA, CDR2 YSYEKL. The CDR3 sequence: CASSHPGYYNEQFF. CDR3 DNA: TGCGCCAGCAGCCATCCCGGGTACTACAATGAGCAGTTCTTC.

This clonotype was found once. The chain carries TRBV29-1 and TRBJ2-6; TRBD1 or TRBD2 may be the D gene (5 bases each). The CDR3 runs 16 residues. V was shortened by 3 bases and J by 1 base, with 13 bases between the two germline ends. The germline V gene encodes CDR1 SQVTM and CDR2 ANQGSEA. The CDR3 spells CSVDEGYVSGANVLTF. The CDR3 nucleotides are TGCAGCGTTGATGAGGGGTACGTTTCTGGGGCCAACGTCCTGACTTTC.